This record concerns one T cell receptor (beta chain) sequence. The data were obtained in a study of shared clonotypes between healthy human individuals. The repertoire was sequenced with immunoSEQ multiplex PCR; TCRdb's copy has only in-frame clones and lacks some. Of fewer than 700,000 clones in the sample, around three quarters were seen once. With 4 bases clipped from V and 1 base from J, the junction kept 2 bases outside the gene matches. Germline V gene sequence: CDR1 LNHDA, CDR2 SQIVND (reference sequence). This CDR3 is built from 14 residues. The J gene is TRBJ2-3, the V gene TRBV19, with 7 bases matching TRBD1. Material: PBMCs. The receptor's source is a woman between 35 and 50 years old in good health. Some clones in this sample may be carry-over from other donors' samples. CDR3 amino acids: CASSKGAGTDTQYF. The CDR3 DNA reads as TGTGCCAGTAGTAAGGGGGCGGGCACAGATACGCAGTATTTT.